This TCR beta chain stems from a study of T cells in narcolepsy. Here immunoSEQ multiplex PCR was the method, and the copy in TCRdb shows in-frame clones only, minus some. The sample has 25,000 to 35,000 clones, about four fifths seen once. The CDR3 is 17 amino acids. The ends lost 3 bases at V and 1 base at J; junction bases unmatched: 10. Per germline, CDR1 LGHNT and CDR2 FRNRAP. Comment on this clone: The antigen remains undetermined.

Study-wide findings and caveats: Autoreactive clone sequences were missing from some blood memory CD4+ repertoires. HCRT-specific and TRIB2-specific autoreactive clonotypes appeared among same-patient CSF and blood CD4+ clonotypes.

Sample: memory (CD45RA-) CD4+ T cells from blood. The genes are TRBV12-5 and TRBJ2-3; 7 positions agree with TRBD2. This TCR was recovered from a human donor in good health. The CDR3 is CASGFSRGSGGTDTQYF. CDR3 coding DNA: TGTGCTAGTGGTTTTTCTCGAGGGAGCGGGGGCACAGATACGCAGTATTTT. The complete variable domain, with remaining parts taken from reference TRBV12-5 and TRBJ2-3, reads DARVTQTPRHKVTEMGQEVTMRCQPILGHNTVFWYRQTMMQGLELLAYFRNRAPLDDSGMPKDRFSAEMPDATLATLKIQPSEPRDSAVYFCASGFSRGSGGTDTQYFGPGTRLTVL.